Following are 20 T cell receptor beta chains from one sample sequenced in a study of T cells in Graves' hyperthyroidism and ophthalmopathy. Template material for amplifying TCR beta CDR3 regions consisted of RNA transcripts. The TCR CDR3 first-round RT-PCR relied on the HTBI primer set. MiXCR, run by TCRdb on the multiplex PCR reads, gives a single entry per CDR3 protein. The sample contains approximately 300,000 distinct CDR3 sequences, over 15% of which appear only once. The sample comprised blood. These receptors were taken from a woman aged 55-70 years with Graves' ophthalmopathy.

The rearrangement links TRBV27 to TRBJ2-2; perhaps TRBD2 as D (6 bases). CDR1 MNHEY and CDR2 SMNVEV come from the germline V gene (reference sequence). There are 15 residues in the CDR3. Deletions cut 7 bases from V and 7 bases from J, with 19 bases between. The CDR3 loop is CASKPRGTLGGELFF. The CDR3 nucleotides read TGTGCCAGCAAACCTCGCGGGACCCTCGGCGGGGAGCTGTTTTTT.

In the case of this clonotype: A much more abundant neighbour one base away suggests this may be a read error. The gene calls are TRBV5-1 and TRBJ2-3; 15 bases line up with TRBD2. Losses at the gene ends were 6 bases for V and 5 bases for J; bases not matched to a gene: 13. The length of the CDR3 is 18 residues. Germline values: CDR1 SGHRS, CDR2 YFSETQ. CDR3 DNA sequence: TGCGCCAGCAACCGGGGGACTAGCGGGGGGCCTCATCGAGATACGCAGTATTTT. This translates into CASNRGTSGGPHRDTQYF.

This clonotype has a count of ten or more. The chain links TRBV27 to TRBJ1-1, with 9 nucleotides matching TRBD1. J lost 11 bases, V lost 4 bases, and 11 bases had no gene match. The CDR3 contains 14 residues. Per the germline V gene, CDR1 is MNHEY and CDR2 is SMNVEV (reference sequence). The CDR3 bases are TGTGCCAGCAGTTCCATCTTCCGGGACAGGGCTGCTTTCTTT. Its translation: CASSSIFRDRAAFF.

In this sample, this clonotype turned up many times. The gene calls are TRBV7-2 and TRBJ2-7; unclear D gene. The CDR3 length is 12 residues. The ends were cut back, 3 bases at V and 2 bases at J, with 5 bases in the middle. CDR1 is SGHTA and CDR2 is FQGNSA in the germline V gene. The CDR3 bases are TGTGCCAGCAGCTTCCGGGCCTACGAGCAGTACTTC. Protein product: CASSFRAYEQYF.

This chain connects TRBV4-2 to TRBJ2-1; D unresolved. The V and J ends lost 4 bases and 6 bases respectively, with 16 bases between them. CDR3 length equals 15 residues. CDR1 and CDR2 (germline): LGHNA, YNFKEQ. The CDR3: CASSLGTATGNEQFF. The DNA of the CDR3 is TGTGCCAGCAGCCTGGGAACGGCGACCGGCAATGAGCAGTTCTTC.

This clonotype was seen repeatedly, ten times or more. V is TRBV7-2 and J is TRBJ2-1, with D possibly matching TRBD2 (5 bases). V was trimmed by 6 bases and J by 12 bases, leaving 18 bases between them. The CDR3 has 13 residues. CDR1 and CDR2 (germline): SGHTA, FQGNSA. The CDR3 loop is CASRGAVLRGQFF. DNA of the CDR3: TGTGCCAGCAGGGGAGCAGTGTTACGGGGGCAGTTCTTC.

This clonotype has ten or more counts. The genes are TRBV2 and TRBJ1-2; D unresolved. The CDR3 length is 13 residues. V was trimmed by 4 bases and J by 6 bases, leaving 12 bases between them. Germline V gene lookup returns CDR1 SNHLY and CDR2 FYNNEI. The CDR3 spells CASSVLGIDGYTF. The CDR3 DNA follows: TGTGCCAGCAGTGTTCTAGGGATAGATGGCTACACCTTC.

This clonotype was seen more than once but under ten times. The V and J genes are TRBV5-1 and TRBJ2-3; 9 positions match TRBD2. Germline V gene sequence: CDR1 SGHRS, CDR2 YFSETQ. V gave up 4 bases and J gave up 3 bases; unmatched junction bases: 9. The CDR3 extends over 16 amino acids. The CDR3 loop reads CASSPIRGRGTDTQYF. The CDR3 nucleotides are TGCGCCAGCAGCCCCATACGCGGGAGGGGAACAGATACGCAGTATTTT.

This rearrangement joins TRBV6-1 to TRBJ1-1; 7 nucleotides line up with TRBD1. The CDR3 length is 16 residues. Germline CDR1 and CDR2: MNHNS and SASEGT. The V and J ends lost 8 bases and 2 bases, in that order; junction bases with no gene match: 14. The CDR3 coding sequence is TGTGCCAGCTACCACTTCGCAGGGGGAGTAAACACTGAAGCTTTCTTT. Protein product: CASYHFAGGVNTEAFF.

This clonotype has a count of ten or more. The rearrangement uses TRBV18 and TRBJ2-1, with D maybe TRBD1 (6 bases). V lost 3 bases and J lost 2, with 8 bases in between. Germline-derived CDR1 and CDR2 are KGHSH and LQKENI. The CDR3 is made up of 14 amino acids. The CDR3 loop is CASSPDRTYNEQFF. The CDR3, as DNA: TGTGCCAGCTCACCGGACAGAACCTACAATGAGCAGTTCTTC.

This clonotype has a count of ten or more. The V gene is TRBV6-1, the J gene TRBJ2-3; D may be TRBD2 (5 bases). Germline CDR1 reads MNHNS; CDR2 reads SASEGT. The V gene lost 5 bases and the J gene lost 3 bases, with 21 bases spanning the gap. The CDR3 is 17 amino acids. For the CDR3, the DNA is TGTGCCAGCAGTCTCACTAGTACTGGGGTAGGAACAGATACGCAGTATTTT. Protein product: CASSLTSTGVGTDTQYF.

In this sample, this clonotype turned up many times. The chain is built from TRBV2 and TRBJ2-1; D is undetermined. V lost 6 bases to trimming and J lost 6 bases, with 12 bases between them. The CDR3 totals 13 residues. Per the germline V gene, CDR1 is SNHLY and CDR2 is FYNNEI. In DNA, the CDR3 is TGTGCCAGCAGCTACAATCTGGGCAATGAGCAGTTCTTC. It yields the protein CASSYNLGNEQFF.

This clonotype has a count of ten or more. The chain links TRBV7-9 to TRBJ2-7; TRBD1 is a possible D gene (6 bases). Germline CDR1 and CDR2: SEHNR and FQNEAQ (reference sequence). The CDR3 is made up of 14 amino acids. V was cut by 3 bases and J by 5 bases, with 14 bases left in between. CDR3 sequence (DNA): TGTGCCAGCAGCTTGACGACAGGTGCTCACGAGCAGTACTTC. Protein product: CASSLTTGAHEQYF. Full variable domain (rest looked up from reference TRBV7-9 and TRBJ2-7): DTGVSQNPRHKITKRGQNVTFRCDPISEHNRLYWYRQTLGQGPEFLTYFQNEAQLEKSRLLSDRFSAERPKGSFSTLEIQRTEQGDSAMYLCASSLTTGAHEQYFGPGTRLTVT.

This clonotype appeared a single time. V is TRBV28 and J is TRBJ1-6; 8 nucleotides line up with TRBD1. This CDR3 is built from 17 residues. CDR1 is MDHEN, CDR2 SYDVKM, per germline. V shed 2 bases and J 3 bases; nucleotides not matched to a gene: 6. The CDR3 DNA sequence: TGTGCCAGCAGTTTACCCGGACAGGGCAACTATAATTCACCCCTCCACTTT. It translates to CASSLPGQGNYNSPLHF.

This chain links TRBV5-1 with TRBJ2-6, with no clear D. V lost 4 bases, J lost 1 base, and 15 bases lay in between. CDR1 is SGHRS, CDR2 YFSETQ, per germline. The CDR3 covers 17 residues. The CDR3 loop is CASSLMLAASGANVLTF. As DNA, the CDR3 is TGCGCCAGCAGCCTAATGTTGGCGGCATCTGGGGCCAACGTCCTGACTTTC.

Many counts were recorded for this clonotype. J is TRBJ1-4 and V is TRBV7-9; 10 bases match TRBD1. Germline V gene sequence: CDR1 SEHNR, CDR2 FQNEAQ (reference sequence). V shed 5 bases and J 5 bases; nucleotides not matched to a gene: 11. The CDR3 has 17 amino acids. The CDR3 reads CASSLTSTGQGNEKLFF. The CDR3 nucleotides read TGTGCCAGCAGCCTCACTTCCACGGGACAGGGGAATGAAAAACTGTTTTTT.

This clonotype showed up many times. The chain joins TRBV9 to TRBJ2-7, with 9 bases fitting TRBD1. The CDR3 runs 15 residues. Germline V lookup: CDR1 SGDLS, CDR2 YYNGEE. V gave up 3 bases and J gave up 2 bases; unmatched junction bases: 6. This chain's CDR3 is CASSEGTGRAYEQYF. The CDR3, as DNA: TGTGCCAGCAGCGAGGGGACAGGGCGAGCCTACGAGCAGTACTTC.

The table lists this clonotype with many counts. The gene calls are TRBV28 and TRBJ1-5; tentatively, D is TRBD1 (6 bases). Trimming removed 6 bases at V and 6 bases at J, with 18 bases between. The CDR3 sequence is 15 residues long. The germline gives CDR1 MDHEN, CDR2 SYDVKM. CDR3 region: CASRKYRVGGQPQHF. The CDR3 nucleotides are TGTGCCAGCAGGAAGTACAGGGTTGGTGGTCAGCCCCAGCATTTT. The variable domain in full, completed from reference TRBV28 and TRBJ1-5, reads DVKVTQSSRYLVKRTGEKVFLECVQDMDHENMFWYRQDPGLGLRLIYFSYDVKMKEKGDIPEGYSVSREKKERFSLILESASTNQTSMYLCASRKYRVGGQPQHFGDGTRLSIL.

This clonotype was seen at least ten times. The CDR3 here is CASSDGGADYGYTF. In DNA, the CDR3 is TGTGCCAGCAGCGACGGGGGCGCGGACTATGGCTACACCTTC. The chain is built from TRBV11-2 and TRBJ1-2; TRBD1 might be the D (6 bases). Germline V gene lookup returns CDR1 SGHAT and CDR2 FQNNGV. Between the trimmed V and J ends, which lost 5 bases and 3 bases, there was a span of 13 bases. CDR3 length equals 14 residues.

V gene TRBV11-2 combines with J gene TRBJ2-5; D unresolved. This CDR3 has 14 residues. The V gene lost 5 bases and the J gene lost 5 bases, with 15 bases spanning the gap. Germline V CDR1 and CDR2: SGHAT, FQNNGV. The CDR3 coding sequence is TGTGCCAGCAGCCCGGCGGTATCACGGGAGACCCAGTACTTC. Encoded protein: CASSPAVSRETQYF.